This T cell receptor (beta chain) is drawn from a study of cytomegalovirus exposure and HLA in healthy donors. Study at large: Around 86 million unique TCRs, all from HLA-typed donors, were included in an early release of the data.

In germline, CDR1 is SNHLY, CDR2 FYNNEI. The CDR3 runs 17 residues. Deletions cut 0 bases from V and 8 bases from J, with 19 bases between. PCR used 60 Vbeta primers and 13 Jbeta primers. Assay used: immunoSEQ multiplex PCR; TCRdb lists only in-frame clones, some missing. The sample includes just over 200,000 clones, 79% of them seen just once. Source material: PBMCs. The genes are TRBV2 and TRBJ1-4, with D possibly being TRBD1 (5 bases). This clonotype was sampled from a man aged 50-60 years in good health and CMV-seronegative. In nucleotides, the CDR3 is TGTGCCAGCAGTGAAGCGCTTCAGGGAGGGGAAAGGGAAAAACTGTTTTTT. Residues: CASSEALQGGEREKLFF.